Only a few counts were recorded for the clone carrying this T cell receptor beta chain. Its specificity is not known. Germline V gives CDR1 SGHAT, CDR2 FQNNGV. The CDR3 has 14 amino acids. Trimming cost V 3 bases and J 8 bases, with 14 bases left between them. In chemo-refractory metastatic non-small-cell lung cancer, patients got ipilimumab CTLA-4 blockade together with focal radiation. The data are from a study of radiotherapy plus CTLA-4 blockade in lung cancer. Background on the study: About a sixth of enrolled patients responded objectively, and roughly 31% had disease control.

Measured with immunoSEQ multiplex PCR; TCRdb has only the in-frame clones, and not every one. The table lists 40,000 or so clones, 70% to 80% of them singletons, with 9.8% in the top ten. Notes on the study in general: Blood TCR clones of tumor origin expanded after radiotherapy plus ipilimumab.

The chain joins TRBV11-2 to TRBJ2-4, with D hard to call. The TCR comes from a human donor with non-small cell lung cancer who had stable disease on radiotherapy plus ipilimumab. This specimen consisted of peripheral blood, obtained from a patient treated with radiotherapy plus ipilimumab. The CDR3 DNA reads TGTGCCAGCAGCTTCCTCGCGGCGGCAGACATTCAGTACTTC. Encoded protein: CASSFLAAADIQYF.